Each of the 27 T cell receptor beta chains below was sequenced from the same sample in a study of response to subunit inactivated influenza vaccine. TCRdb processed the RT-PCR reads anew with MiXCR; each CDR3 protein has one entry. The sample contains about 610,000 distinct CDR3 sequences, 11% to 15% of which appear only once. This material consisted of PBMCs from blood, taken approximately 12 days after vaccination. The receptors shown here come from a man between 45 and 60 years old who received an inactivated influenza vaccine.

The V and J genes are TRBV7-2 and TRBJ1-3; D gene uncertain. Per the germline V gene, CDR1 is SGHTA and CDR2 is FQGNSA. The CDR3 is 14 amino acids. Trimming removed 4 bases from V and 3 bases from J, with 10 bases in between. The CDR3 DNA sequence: TGTGCCAGCAGCTCAGTTAACGGTGGAAACACCATATATTTT. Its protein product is CASSSVNGGNTIYF.

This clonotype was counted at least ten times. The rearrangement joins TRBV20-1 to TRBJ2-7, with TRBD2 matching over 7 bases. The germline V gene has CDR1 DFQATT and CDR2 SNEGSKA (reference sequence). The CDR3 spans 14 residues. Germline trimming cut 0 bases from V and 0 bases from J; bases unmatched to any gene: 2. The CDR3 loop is CSAREGGVSYEQYF. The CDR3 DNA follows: TGCAGTGCTAGAGAGGGGGGGGTCTCCTACGAGCAGTACTTC.

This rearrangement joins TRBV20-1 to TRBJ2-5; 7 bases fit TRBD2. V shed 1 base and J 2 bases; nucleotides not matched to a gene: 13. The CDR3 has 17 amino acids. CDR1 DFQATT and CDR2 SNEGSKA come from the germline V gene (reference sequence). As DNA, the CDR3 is TGCAGTGCTAGAGCCGGATTTGGGGGGGGGAGGCAAGAGACCCAGTACTTC. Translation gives CSARAGFGGGRQETQYF.

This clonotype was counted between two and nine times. The CDR3 spells CATSRRISGGATGELFF. The CDR3 nucleotides read TGTGCCACCAGCAGAAGAATTAGCGGCGGGGCCACCGGGGAGCTGTTTTTT. The J gene is TRBJ2-2, the V gene TRBV15; D possibly corresponds to TRBD2 (6 bases). The CDR3 contains 17 residues. The V gene's germline CDR1 is LNHNV and CDR2 YYDKDF (reference sequence). With 2 bases removed from V and 4 bases from J, the gap between germline ends came to 17 bases. Using reference TRBV15 and TRBJ2-2 for the parts outside the CDR3, the full variable domain is DAMVIQNPRYQVTQFGKPVTLSCSQTLNHNVMYWYQQKSSQAPKLLFHYYDKDFNNEADTPDNFQSRRPNTSFCFLDIRSPGLGDTAMYLCATSRRISGGATGELFFGEGSRLTVL.

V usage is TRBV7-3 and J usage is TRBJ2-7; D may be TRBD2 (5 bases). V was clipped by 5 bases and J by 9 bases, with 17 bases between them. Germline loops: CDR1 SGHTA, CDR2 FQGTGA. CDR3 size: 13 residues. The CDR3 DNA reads TGTGCCAGCAGCCAGACTAATGACGGCACGCAGTACTTC. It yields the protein CASSQTNDGTQYF.

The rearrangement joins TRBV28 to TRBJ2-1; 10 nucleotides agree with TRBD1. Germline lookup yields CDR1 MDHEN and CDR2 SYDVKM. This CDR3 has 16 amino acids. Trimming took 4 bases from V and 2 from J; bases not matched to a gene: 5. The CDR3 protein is CASSSRDRGPYNEQFF. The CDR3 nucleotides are TGTGCCAGCAGTTCAAGGGACAGGGGACCCTACAATGAGCAGTTCTTC.

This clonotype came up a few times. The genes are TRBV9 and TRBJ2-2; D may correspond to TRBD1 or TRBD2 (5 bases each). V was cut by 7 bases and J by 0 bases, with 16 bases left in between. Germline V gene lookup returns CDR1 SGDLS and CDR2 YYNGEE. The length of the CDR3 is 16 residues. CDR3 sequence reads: CASCLYGDANTGELFF. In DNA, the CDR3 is TGTGCCAGCTGCCTCTATGGGGACGCGAACACCGGGGAGCTGTTTTTT. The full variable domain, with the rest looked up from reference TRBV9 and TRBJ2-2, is DSGVTQTPKHLITATGQRVTLRCSPRSGDLSVYWYQQSLDQGLQFLIQYYNGEERAKGNILERFSAQQFPDLHSELNLSSLELGDSALYFCASCLYGDANTGELFFGEGSRLTVL.

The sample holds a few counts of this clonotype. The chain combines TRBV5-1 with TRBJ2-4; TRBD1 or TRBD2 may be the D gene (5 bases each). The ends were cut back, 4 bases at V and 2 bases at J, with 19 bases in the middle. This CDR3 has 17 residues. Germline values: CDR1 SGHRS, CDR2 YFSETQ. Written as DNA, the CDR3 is TGCGCCAGCAGCCCGGTTCGTGGGGGTCTTCCCAAAAACATTCAGTACTTC. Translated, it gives CASSPVRGGLPKNIQYF.

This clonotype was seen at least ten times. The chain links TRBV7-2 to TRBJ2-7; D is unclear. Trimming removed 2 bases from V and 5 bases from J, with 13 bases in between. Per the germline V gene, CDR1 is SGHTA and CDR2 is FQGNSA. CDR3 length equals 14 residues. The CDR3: CASSLRYEVHEQYF. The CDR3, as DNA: TGTGCCAGCAGCTTAAGGTACGAAGTGCACGAGCAGTACTTC. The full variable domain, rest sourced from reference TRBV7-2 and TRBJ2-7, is GAGVSQSPSNKVTEKGKDVELRCDPISGHTALYWYRQSLGQGLEFLIYFQGNSAPDKSGLPSDRFSAERTGGSVSTLTIQRTQQEDSAVYLCASSLRYEVHEQYFGPGTRLTVT.

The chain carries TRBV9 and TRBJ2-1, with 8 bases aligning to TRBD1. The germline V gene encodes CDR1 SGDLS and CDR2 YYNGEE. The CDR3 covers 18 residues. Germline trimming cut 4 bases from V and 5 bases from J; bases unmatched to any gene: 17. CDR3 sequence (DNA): TGTGCCAGCAGCCCACACCGCCCCCCGGGACAGGACCACAATGAGCAGTTCTTC. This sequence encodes CASSPHRPPGQDHNEQFF. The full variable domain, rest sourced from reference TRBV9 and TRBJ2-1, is DSGVTQTPKHLITATGQRVTLRCSPRSGDLSVYWYQQSLDQGLQFLIQYYNGEERAKGNILERFSAQQFPDLHSELNLSSLELGDSALYFCASSPHRPPGQDHNEQFFGPGTRLTVL.

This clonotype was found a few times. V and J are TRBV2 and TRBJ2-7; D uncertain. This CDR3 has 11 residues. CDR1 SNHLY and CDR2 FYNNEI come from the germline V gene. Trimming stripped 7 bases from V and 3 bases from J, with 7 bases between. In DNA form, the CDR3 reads TGTGCCAGCAAAAGGAACTACGAGCAGTACTTC. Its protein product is CASKRNYEQYF.

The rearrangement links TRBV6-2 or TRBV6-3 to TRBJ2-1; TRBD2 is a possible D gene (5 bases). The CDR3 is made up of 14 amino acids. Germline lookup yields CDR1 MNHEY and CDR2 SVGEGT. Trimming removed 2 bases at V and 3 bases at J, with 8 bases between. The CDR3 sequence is CASSYEGSYNEQFF. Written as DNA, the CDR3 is TGTGCCAGCAGTTACGAGGGTAGCTACAATGAGCAGTTCTTC.

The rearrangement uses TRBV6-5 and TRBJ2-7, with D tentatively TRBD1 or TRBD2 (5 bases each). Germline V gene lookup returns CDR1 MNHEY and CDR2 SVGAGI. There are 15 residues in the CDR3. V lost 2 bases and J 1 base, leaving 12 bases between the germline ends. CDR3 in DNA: TGTGCCAGCAGTTACCTAGGGGACGGTTCCTACGAGCAGTACTTC. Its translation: CASSYLGDGSYEQYF.

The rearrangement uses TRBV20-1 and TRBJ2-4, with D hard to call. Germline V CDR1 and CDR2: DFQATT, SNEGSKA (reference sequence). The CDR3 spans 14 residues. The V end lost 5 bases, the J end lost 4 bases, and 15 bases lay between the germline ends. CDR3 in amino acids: CSAPGWTEKNIQYF. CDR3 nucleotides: TGCAGTGCTCCCGGATGGACGGAGAAAAACATTCAGTACTTC.

CDR3 sequence reads: CASAVTSTNEKLFF. CDR3 DNA sequence: TGTGCCAGCGCTGTTACCTCAACTAATGAAAAACTGTTTTTT. The chain joins TRBV12-3 or TRBV12-4 to TRBJ1-4; no clear D gene. With 8 bases removed from V and 0 bases from J, the gap between germline ends came to 10 bases. The CDR3 spans 14 residues.

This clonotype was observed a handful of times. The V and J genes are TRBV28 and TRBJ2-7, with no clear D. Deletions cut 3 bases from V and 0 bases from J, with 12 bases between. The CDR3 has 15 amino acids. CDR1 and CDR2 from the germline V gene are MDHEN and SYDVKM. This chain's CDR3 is CASSFEKIVSYEQYF. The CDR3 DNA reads TGTGCCAGCAGTTTCGAGAAAATCGTCTCCTACGAGCAGTACTTC.

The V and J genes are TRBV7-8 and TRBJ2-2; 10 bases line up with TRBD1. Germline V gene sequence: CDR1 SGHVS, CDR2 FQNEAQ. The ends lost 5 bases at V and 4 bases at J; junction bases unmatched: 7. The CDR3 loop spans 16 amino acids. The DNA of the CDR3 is TGTGCCAGCAGCACACTCCGGGACAGGGGCACCGGGGAGCTGTTTTTT. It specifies CASSTLRDRGTGELFF.

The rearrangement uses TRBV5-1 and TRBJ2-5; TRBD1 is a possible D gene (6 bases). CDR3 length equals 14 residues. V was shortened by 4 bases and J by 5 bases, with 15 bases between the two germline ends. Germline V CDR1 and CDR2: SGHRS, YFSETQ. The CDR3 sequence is CASSVQGPDETQYF. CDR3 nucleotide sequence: TGCGCCAGCAGCGTACAGGGCCCGGACGAGACCCAGTACTTC. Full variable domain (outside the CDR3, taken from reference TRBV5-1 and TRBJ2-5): KAGVTQTPRYLIKTRGQQVTLSCSPISGHRSVSWYQQTPGQGLQFLFEYFSETQRNKGNFPGRFSGRQFSNSRSEMNVSTLELGDSALYLCASSVQGPDETQYFGPGTRLLVL.

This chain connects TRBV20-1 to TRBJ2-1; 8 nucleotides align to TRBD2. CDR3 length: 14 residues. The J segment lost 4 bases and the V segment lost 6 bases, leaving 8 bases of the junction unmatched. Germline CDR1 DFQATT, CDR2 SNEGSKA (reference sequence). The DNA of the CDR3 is TGCAGTGCCACGATCCGCGGGGGGTACAATGAGCAGTTCTTC. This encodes CSATIRGGYNEQFF.

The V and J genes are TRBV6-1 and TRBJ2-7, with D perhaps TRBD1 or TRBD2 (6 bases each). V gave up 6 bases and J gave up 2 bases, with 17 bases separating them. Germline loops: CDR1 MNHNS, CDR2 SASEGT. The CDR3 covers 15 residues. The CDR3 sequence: CASSFRYGGAYEQYF. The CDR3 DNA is TGTGCCAGCAGCTTCCGGTACGGGGGCGCCTACGAGCAGTACTTC.

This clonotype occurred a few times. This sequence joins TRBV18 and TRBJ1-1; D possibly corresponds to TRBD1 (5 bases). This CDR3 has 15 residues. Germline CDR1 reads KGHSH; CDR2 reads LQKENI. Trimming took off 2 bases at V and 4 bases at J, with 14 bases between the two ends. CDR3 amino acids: CASSPIRVRGTEAFF. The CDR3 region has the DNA TGTGCCAGCTCACCAATCCGGGTTAGGGGCACTGAAGCTTTCTTT. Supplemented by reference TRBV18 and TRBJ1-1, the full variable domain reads NAGVMQNPRHLVRRRGQEARLRCSPMKGHSHVYWYRQLPEEGLKFMVYLQKENIIDESGMPKERFSAEFPKEGPSILRIQQVVRGDSAAYFCASSPIRVRGTEAFFGQGTRLTVV.

This CDR3 reads CASSLFWDQDTQYF. The DNA for the CDR3 is TGCGCCAGCAGCTTGTTCTGGGATCAAGATACGCAGTATTTT. The chain has TRBV5-1 and TRBJ2-3; unclear D gene. Deletions cut 1 base from V and 5 bases from J, with 11 bases between. Germline-derived CDR1 and CDR2 are SGHRS and YFSETQ. The CDR3 is 14 amino acids. Using reference TRBV5-1 and TRBJ2-3 for the parts outside the CDR3, the full variable domain is KAGVTQTPRYLIKTRGQQVTLSCSPISGHRSVSWYQQTPGQGLQFLFEYFSETQRNKGNFPGRFSGRQFSNSRSEMNVSTLELGDSALYLCASSLFWDQDTQYFGPGTRLTVL.

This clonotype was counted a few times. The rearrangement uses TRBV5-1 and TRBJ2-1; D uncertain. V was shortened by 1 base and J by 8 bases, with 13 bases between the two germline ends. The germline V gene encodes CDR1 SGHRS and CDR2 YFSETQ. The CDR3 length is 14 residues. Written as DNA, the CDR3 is TGCGCCAGCAGCTTGTTCCTTCCGGATGATGAGCAGTTCTTC. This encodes CASSLFLPDDEQFF. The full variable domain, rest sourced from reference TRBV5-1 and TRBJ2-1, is KAGVTQTPRYLIKTRGQQVTLSCSPISGHRSVSWYQQTPGQGLQFLFEYFSETQRNKGNFPGRFSGRQFSNSRSEMNVSTLELGDSALYLCASSLFLPDDEQFFGPGTRLTVL.

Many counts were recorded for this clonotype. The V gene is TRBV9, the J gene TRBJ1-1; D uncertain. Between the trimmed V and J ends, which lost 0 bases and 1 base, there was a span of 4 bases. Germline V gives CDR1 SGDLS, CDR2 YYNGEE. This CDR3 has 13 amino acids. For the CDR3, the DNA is TGTGCCAGCAGCGTAGCCCCGAACACTGAAGCTTTCTTT. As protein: CASSVAPNTEAFF.

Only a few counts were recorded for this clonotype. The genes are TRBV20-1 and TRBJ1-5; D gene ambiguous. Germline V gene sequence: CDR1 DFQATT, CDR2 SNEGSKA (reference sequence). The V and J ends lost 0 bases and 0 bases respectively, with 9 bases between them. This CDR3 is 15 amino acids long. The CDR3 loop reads CSARDTDYSNQPQHF. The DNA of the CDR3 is TGCAGTGCTAGAGATACCGACTATAGCAATCAGCCCCAGCATTTT.

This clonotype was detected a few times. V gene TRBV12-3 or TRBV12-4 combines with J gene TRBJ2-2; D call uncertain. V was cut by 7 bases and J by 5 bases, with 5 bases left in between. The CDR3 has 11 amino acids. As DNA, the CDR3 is TGTGCCAGCATTGTTACCGGGGAGCTGTTTTTT. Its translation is CASIVTGELFF.

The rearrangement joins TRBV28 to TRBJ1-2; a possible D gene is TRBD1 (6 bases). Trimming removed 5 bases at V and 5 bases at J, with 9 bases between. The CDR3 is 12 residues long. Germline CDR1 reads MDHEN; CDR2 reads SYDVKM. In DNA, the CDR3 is TGTGCCAGCAGTGGGACAAGATATGGCTACACCTTC. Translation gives CASSGTRYGYTF.